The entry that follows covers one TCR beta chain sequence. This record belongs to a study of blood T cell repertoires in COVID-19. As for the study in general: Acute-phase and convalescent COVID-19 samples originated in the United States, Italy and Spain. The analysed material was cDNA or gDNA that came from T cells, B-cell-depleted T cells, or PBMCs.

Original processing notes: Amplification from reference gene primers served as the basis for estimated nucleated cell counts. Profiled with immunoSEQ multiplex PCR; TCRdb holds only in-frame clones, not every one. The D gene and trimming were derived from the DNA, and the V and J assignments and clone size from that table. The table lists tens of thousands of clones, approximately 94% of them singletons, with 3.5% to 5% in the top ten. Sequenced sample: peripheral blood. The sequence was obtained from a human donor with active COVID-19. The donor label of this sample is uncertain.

The CDR3 bases are TGTGCCAGCAGTTTATTGGCCTGGACTCCCCAGGGGCCCGGGGGGTATGAGCAGTTCTTC. This translates into CASSLLAWTPQGPGGYEQFF. This chain links TRBV28 with TRBJ2-1; perhaps TRBD2 as D (7 bases). Trimming took 1 base from V and 8 from J, leaving 30 bases between them. Germline V CDR1 and CDR2: MDHEN, SYDVKM. This CDR3 is built from 20 residues. Variable domain in full (rest from reference TRBV28 and TRBJ2-1): DVKVTQSSRYLVKRTGEKVFLECVQDMDHENMFWYRQDPGLGLRLIYFSYDVKMKEKGDIPEGYSVSREKKERFSLILESASTNQTSMYLCASSLLAWTPQGPGGYEQFFGPGTRLTVL.